Given below is one TCR beta chain in context. The data derive from a study of blood T cell repertoires in COVID-19. Only in-frame clones appear in the TCRdb table, and some are missing; sequencing was by immunoSEQ multiplex PCR. The sample lists about 280,000 clones, roughly 89% occurring once. Participant ages covered roughly 18 to 89 years across about 22 US areas. Sequencing was done on a sample of PBMCs or T cells enriched from blood (not recorded which). The sequence came from a woman aged 18-29 years with acute COVID-19.

CDR3 in amino acids: CASSPYTAGGQFTDTQYF. In DNA form, the CDR3 reads TGTGCCAGCAGCCCCTACACTGCCGGGGGACAGTTCACAGATACGCAGTATTTT. This chain links TRBV3-1 (or the pseudogene TRBV3-2) with TRBJ2-3, with D maybe TRBD1 (7 bases). Germline loops: CDR1 LGHDT, CDR2 YNNKEL (reference sequence). The CDR3 has 18 amino acids. V was cut by 4 bases and J by 2 bases, with 22 bases left in between.